This T cell receptor (beta chain) was retrieved from a study of blood T cell repertoires in COVID-19 (dated by TCRdb to 2019 to 2021). About the study as a whole: Collaborator samples came from the United States, Italy and Spain and covered acute and convalescent phases of COVID-19. The prospective study material was composed of cDNA or gDNA derived from T cells, B-cell-depleted T cells, or PBMCs. Subjects who had been exposed to COVID-19, were actively infected with it, or had recovered from it provided the deeply sampled blood TCRbeta repertoires that made up the dataset. The repertoires were released in a freely available public database meant as a resource for research on the immune response to SARS-CoV-2. The samples were drawn from the first 160 participants of the ongoing ImmuneRACE study and from 950 to 1,500 subjects provided by 6 global collaborators. A de-identified subject ID, COVID-19 status, age in years and sex were almost always included in the sample metadata. Where available, HLA class I and class II types were taken from metadata supplied by the sample provider and were not determined by assay-based typing. Broader findings and caveats from the paper: How much clinical and demographic metadata was included differed by source and by participant, and the metadata was provided uncurated.

This clone was detected a few times. Which antigen it targets is not known. The sample holds no much larger clone one base away, and base qualities are not on file. The immunoSEQ Assay, a bias-controlled multiplex PCR, was used to amplify TCRbeta CDR3 regions from genomic DNA. As for how the authors treated the data: Nucleated cell counts per sample were estimated from amplification of reference gene primers within the assay. To quantify the absolute abundance of each unique TCRbeta CDR3 rearrangement, sequence reads were collapsed and filtered. For each sample, productive Simpson clonality was calculated as the square root of Simpson's diversity index across productive rearrangements. TCRdb mirrors the immuneACCESS table, restricted to in-frame sequences. Some clones are absent from its copies; in checked studies, under half trace to an unresolved V gene, and the reason for the others is unknown. V and J calls plus clone size are reproduced from that table; the DNA served to infer D and trimming. In this sample the table shows some 350,000 clones, more than 85% of which occur a single time. The ten largest clones take up almost 3% of the sample.

Participants in the prospective study were enrolled through a virtual design, were aged about 18 to 89 years, and lived in approximately 25 United States geographic areas. In the prospective study, participants were assigned to cohorts based on the clinical history participants reported in a screening survey and a study questionnaire. ImmuneRACE Cohort 3 recovered participants were defined by two consecutive negative NP/OP PCR tests, healthcare professional clearance, or symptom resolution. In the prospective study, mobile phlebotomists collected whole blood, serum and a nasopharyngeal or oropharyngeal swab from each participant. Prospective study participants could optionally give additional blood draws and questionnaires over an approximately 2-month period. Prospective study blood samples were shipped either frozen or at room temperature before DNA extraction. The CDR3 measures 12 amino acids from cysteine to phenylalanine. Only the CDR3 part of the read is kept: 36 bases, read in frame from the first base. A distance of 7 bases separates the germline ends of V and J, which lose 4 bases and 3 bases respectively. The germline V gene (reference sequence) supplies CDR1 LGHDT and CDR2 YNNKEL.

Input material: PBMCs or T cells enriched from blood (not recorded which). The sequence was collected from a woman aged 25 to 39 who had recovered from COVID-19. In this chain, TRBV3-1 (or the pseudogene TRBV3-2) is recombined with TRBJ2-7; there is no confident call for the D gene. The bases read TGTGCCAGCAGCCCCGGGTTCTACGAGCAGTACTTC. It is translated as CASSPGFYEQYF.